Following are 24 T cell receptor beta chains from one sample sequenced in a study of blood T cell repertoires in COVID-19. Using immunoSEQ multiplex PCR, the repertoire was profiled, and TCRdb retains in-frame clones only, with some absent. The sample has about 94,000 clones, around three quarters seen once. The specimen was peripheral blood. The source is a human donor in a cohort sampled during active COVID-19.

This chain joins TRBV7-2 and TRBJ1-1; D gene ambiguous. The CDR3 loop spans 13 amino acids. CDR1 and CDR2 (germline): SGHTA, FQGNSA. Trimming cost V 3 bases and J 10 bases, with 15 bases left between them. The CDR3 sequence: CASSLPHSPGAFF. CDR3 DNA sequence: TGTGCCAGCAGCTTGCCTCACTCCCCAGGAGCTTTCTTT.

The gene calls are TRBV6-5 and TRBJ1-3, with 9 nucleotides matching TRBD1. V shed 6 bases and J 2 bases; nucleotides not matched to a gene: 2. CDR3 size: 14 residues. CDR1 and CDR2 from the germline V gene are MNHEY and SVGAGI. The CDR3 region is CASSRDRAGNTIYF. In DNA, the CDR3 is TGTGCCAGCAGCCGGGACAGGGCTGGAAACACCATATATTTT.

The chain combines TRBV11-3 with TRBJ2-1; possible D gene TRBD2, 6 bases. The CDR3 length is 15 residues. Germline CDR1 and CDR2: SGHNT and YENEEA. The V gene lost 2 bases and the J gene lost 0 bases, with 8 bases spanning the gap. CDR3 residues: CASSLKTSSYNEQFF. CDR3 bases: TGTGCCAGCAGCTTAAAGACTAGCTCCTACAATGAGCAGTTCTTC.

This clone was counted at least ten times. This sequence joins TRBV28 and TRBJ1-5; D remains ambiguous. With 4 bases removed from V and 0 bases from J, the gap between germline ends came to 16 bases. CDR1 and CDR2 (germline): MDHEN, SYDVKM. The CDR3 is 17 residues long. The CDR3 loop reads CASSYLEGLGSNQPQHF. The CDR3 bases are TGTGCCAGCAGTTACCTCGAGGGCCTAGGTAGCAATCAGCCCCAGCATTTT.

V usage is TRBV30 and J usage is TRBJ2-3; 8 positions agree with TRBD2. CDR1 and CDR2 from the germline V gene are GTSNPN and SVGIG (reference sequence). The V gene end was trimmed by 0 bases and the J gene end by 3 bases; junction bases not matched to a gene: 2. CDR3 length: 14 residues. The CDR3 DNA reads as TGTGCCTGGAGTGTTCGGGGGGGTACAGATACGCAGTATTTT. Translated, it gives CAWSVRGGTDTQYF.

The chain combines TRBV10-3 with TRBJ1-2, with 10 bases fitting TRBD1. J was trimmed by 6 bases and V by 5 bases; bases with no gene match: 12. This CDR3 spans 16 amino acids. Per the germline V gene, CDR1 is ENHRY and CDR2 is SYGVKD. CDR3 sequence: CAISKTGTGAADGYTF. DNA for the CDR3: TGTGCCATCAGTAAGACCGGGACAGGGGCTGCAGATGGCTACACCTTC.

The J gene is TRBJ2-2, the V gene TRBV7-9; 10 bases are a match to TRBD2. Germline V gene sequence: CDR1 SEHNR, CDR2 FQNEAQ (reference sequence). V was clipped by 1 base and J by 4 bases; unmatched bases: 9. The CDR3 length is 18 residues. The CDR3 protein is CASSLGRGSSGSTGELFF. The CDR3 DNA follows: TGTGCCAGCAGCTTAGGTAGAGGGTCTAGCGGGAGCACCGGGGAGCTGTTTTTT.

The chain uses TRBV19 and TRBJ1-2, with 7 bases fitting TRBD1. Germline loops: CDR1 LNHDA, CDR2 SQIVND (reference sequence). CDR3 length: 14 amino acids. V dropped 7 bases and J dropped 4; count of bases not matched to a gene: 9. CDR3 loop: CASKRTGEIYGYTF. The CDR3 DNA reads TGTGCCAGTAAAAGGACAGGCGAAATCTATGGCTACACCTTC.

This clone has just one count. CDR3: CASRPGNYGYTF. The CDR3 nucleotides read TGTGCCAGTAGACCGGGGAACTATGGCTACACCTTC. This chain joins TRBV19 and TRBJ1-2; D gene unclear. Germline values: CDR1 LNHDA, CDR2 SQIVND (reference sequence). V was pared by 6 bases and J by 2 bases, with 7 bases between. This CDR3 is built from 12 residues.

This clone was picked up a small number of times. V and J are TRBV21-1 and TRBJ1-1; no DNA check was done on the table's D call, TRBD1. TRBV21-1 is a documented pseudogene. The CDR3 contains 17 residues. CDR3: CASSKGGLGQGWTEAFF. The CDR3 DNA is TGTGCCAGCAGCAAAGGAGGCCTGGGACAGGGGTGGACTGAAGCTTTCTTT.

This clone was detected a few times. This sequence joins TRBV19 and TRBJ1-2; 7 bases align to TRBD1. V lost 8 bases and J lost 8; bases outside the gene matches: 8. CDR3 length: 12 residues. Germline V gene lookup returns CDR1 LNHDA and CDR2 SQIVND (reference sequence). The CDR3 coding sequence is TGTGCCAGTGAGGGACAGACTCGAGGCTACACCTTC. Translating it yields CASEGQTRGYTF. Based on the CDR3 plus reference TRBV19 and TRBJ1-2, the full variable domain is DGGITQSPKYLFRKEGQNVTLSCEQNLNHDAMYWYRQDPGQGLRLIYYSQIVNDFQKGDIAEGYSVSREKKESFPLTVTSAQKNPTAFYLCASEGQTRGYTFGSGTRLTVV.

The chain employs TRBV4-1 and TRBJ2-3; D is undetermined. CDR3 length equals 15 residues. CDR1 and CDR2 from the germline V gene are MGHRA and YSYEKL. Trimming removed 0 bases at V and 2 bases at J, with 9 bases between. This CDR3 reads CASSQDLRYTDTQYF. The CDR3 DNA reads TGCGCCAGCAGCCAAGATCTGCGGTACACAGATACGCAGTATTTT.

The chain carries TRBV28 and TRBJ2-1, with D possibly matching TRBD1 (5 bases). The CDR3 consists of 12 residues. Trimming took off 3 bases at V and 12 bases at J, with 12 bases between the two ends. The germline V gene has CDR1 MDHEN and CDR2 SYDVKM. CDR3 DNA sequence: TGTGCCAGCAGTTTCCGGCAGGGTGGGCAGTTCTTC. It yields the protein CASSFRQGGQFF.

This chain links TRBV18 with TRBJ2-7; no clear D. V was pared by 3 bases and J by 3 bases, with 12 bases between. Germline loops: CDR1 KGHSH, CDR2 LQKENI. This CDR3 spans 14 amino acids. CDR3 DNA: TGTGCCAGCTCACCTTCCGACACATTCTACGAGCAGTACTTC. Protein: CASSPSDTFYEQYF.

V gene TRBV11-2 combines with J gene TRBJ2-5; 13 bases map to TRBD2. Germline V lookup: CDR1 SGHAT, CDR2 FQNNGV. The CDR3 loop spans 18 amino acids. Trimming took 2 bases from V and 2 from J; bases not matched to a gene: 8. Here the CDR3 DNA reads TGTGCCAGCAGCTTAAGCGGACTAGCGGGAGTTGGGCAAGAGACCCAGTACTTC. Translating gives CASSLSGLAGVGQETQYF.

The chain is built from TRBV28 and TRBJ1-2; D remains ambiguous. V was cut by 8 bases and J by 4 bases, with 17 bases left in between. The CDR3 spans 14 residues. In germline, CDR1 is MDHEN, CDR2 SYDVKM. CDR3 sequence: CASAGSRFPYGYTF. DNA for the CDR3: TGTGCCAGCGCCGGGTCCAGATTCCCCTATGGCTACACCTTC.

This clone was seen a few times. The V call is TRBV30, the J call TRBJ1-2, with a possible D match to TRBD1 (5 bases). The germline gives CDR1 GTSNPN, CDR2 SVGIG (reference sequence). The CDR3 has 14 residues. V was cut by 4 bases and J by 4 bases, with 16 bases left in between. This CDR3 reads CAWNSLRGFYGYTF. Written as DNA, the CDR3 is TGTGCCTGGAACTCCCTTCGGGGGTTCTATGGCTACACCTTC. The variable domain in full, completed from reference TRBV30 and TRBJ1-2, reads SQTIHQWPATLVQPVGSPLSLECTVEGTSNPNLYWYRQAAGRGLQLLFYSVGIGQISSEVPQNLSASRPQDRQFILSSKKLLLSDSGFYLCAWNSLRGFYGYTFGSGTRLTVV.

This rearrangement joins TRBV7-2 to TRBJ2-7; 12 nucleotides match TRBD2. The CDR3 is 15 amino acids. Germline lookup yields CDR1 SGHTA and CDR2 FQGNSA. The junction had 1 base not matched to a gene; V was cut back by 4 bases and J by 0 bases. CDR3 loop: CASSSSGRGSYEQYF. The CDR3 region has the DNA TGTGCCAGCAGCTCTAGCGGGAGGGGCTCCTACGAGCAGTACTTC. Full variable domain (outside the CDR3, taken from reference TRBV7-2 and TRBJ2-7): GAGVSQSPSNKVTEKGKDVELRCDPISGHTALYWYRQSLGQGLEFLIYFQGNSAPDKSGLPSDRFSAERTGGSVSTLTIQRTQQEDSAVYLCASSSSGRGSYEQYFGPGTRLTVT.

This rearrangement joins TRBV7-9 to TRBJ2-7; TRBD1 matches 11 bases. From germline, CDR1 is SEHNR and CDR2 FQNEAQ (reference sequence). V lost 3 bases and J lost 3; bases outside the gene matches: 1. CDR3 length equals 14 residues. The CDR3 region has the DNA TGTGCCAGCAGCTTCGGGACAGGGGGCTACGAGCAGTACTTC. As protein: CASSFGTGGYEQYF.

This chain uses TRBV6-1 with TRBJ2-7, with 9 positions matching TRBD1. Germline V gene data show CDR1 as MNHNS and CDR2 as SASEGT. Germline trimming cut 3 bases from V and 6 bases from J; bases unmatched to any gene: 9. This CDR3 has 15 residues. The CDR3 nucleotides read TGTGCCAGCAGTGAGTGGGGGACAGGGTCGGTCGAGCAGTACTTC. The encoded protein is CASSEWGTGSVEQYF.

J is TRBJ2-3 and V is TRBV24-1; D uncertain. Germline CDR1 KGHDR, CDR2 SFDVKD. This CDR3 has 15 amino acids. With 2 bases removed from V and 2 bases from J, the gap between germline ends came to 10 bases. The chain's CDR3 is CATSDSSRNTDTQYF. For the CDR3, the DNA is TGTGCCACCAGTGATTCCTCCAGGAACACAGATACGCAGTATTTT.

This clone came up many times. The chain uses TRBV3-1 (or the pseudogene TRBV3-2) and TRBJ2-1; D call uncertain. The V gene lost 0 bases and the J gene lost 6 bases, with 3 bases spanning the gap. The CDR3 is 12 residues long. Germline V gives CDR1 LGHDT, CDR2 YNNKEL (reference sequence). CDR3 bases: TGTGCCAGCAGCCAAGATCGCAATGAGCAGTTCTTC. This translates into CASSQDRNEQFF.

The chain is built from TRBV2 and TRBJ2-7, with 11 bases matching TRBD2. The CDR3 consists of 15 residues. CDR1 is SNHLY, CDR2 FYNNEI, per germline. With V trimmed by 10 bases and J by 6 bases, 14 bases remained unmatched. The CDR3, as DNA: TGTGCCACCACCTTCCTAGCGGGAGGTTCTGGCGAGCAGTACTTC. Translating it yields CATTFLAGGSGEQYF.

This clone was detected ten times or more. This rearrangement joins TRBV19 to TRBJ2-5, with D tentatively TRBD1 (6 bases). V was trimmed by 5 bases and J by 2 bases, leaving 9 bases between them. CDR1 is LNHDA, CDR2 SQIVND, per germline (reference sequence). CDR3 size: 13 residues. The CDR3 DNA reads TGTGCCAGTAGTCGGGACATTCAAGAGACCCAGTACTTC. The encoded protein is CASSRDIQETQYF.